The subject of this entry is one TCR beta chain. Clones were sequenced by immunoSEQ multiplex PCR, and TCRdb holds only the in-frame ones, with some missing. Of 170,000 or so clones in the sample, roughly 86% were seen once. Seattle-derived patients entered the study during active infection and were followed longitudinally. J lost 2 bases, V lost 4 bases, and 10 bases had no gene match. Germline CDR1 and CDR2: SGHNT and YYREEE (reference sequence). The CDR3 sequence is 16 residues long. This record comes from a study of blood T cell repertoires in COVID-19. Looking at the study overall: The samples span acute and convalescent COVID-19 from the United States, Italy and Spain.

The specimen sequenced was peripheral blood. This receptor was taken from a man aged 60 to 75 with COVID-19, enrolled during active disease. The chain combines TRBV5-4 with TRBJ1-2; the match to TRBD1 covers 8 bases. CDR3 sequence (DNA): TGTGCCAGCAGCCCGGACCTACAGGGGGGGAACTATGGCTACACCTTC. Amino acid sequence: CASSPDLQGGNYGYTF.